Listed below are T cell receptor beta chains from one sample, sequenced in a study of blood T cell repertoires in COVID-19. Method: immunoSEQ multiplex PCR; TCRdb's copy keeps in-frame clones and lacks some. The sample has fewer than 80,000 clones; 80% to 95% are singletons. The sample was peripheral blood. These receptors were taken from a human donor in a cohort sampled during active COVID-19. The CDR3 runs from the conserved cysteine through the conserved F or W. D genes are given only for firm matches. Some rows have no size entry. The others give once, few or many, or a class for an expanded clone.

>TRBV7-6|-|TRBJ1-5|-
CASSLQGKQPQHF
TGTGCCAGCAGCTTACAGGGGAAACAGCCCCAGCATTTT
>TRBV7-2|-|TRBJ2-3|-
CASSPEAGRLHHTQYF
TGTGCCAGCAGCCCTGAGGCGGGGAGGTTACACCATACGCAGTATTTT
>TRBV18|-|TRBJ2-3|-
CASSPRAALSTDTQYF
TGTGCCAGCTCACCACGGGCTGCGTTGAGCACAGATACGCAGTATTTT
>TRBV6-6|-|TRBJ2-3|once
CASSVRRGPGDTQYF
TGTGCCAGCAGTGTCCGGCGGGGGCCAGGAGATACGCAGTATTTT
>TRBV5-1|-|TRBJ1-2|-
CASSLTVGNYGYTF
TGCGCCAGCAGCTTGACAGTTGGAAACTATGGCTACACCTTC
>TRBV6-1|-|TRBJ1-5|-
CASSEVTGNQPQHF
TGTGCCAGCAGTGAAGTAACCGGTAATCAGCCCCAGCATTTT
>TRBV12-5|-|TRBJ1-1|-
CASGFRGADPLNTEAFF
TGTGCTAGTGGTTTCAGGGGCGCTGATCCCCTTAACACTGAAGCTTTCTTT
>TRBV30|-|TRBJ2-7|-
CAWKEGGEQYF
TGTGCCTGGAAGGAAGGGGGCGAGCAGTACTTC
>TRBV10-3|-|TRBJ1-6|-
CATKNSHNSPLHF
TGTGCCACCAAGAACTCCCATAATTCACCCCTCCACTTT
>TRBV5-8|-|TRBJ2-2|-
CASSRGWGTGELFF
TGTGCCAGCAGCAGGGGGTGGGGCACCGGGGAGCTGTTTTTT
>TRBV11-3|-|TRBJ2-3|-
CASSDGTFASTDTQYF
TGTGCCAGCAGCGATGGGACTTTCGCTAGCACAGATACGCAGTATTTT
>TRBV9|TRBD2|TRBJ2-2|-
CASSVATGAGGNTGELFF
TGTGCCAGCAGCGTAGCTACTGGAGCGGGGGGGAACACCGGGGAGCTGTTTTTT
>TRBV27|TRBD1|TRBJ1-6|-
CASSPGDRDNSPLHF
TGTGCCAGCAGCCCCGGGGACAGGGACAATTCACCCCTCCACTTT
>TRBV2|-|TRBJ2-7|-
CASSEAKSSRPYF
TGTGCCAGCAGTGAAGCCAAATCTAGCAGGCCGTATTTC
>TRBV30|TRBD1|TRBJ2-1|once
CAWSVGTGYNEQFF
TGTGCCTGGAGTGTGGGGACAGGGTACAATGAGCAGTTCTTC
>TRBV7-9|-|TRBJ2-1|-
CASSLTWGHNEQFF
TGTGCCAGCAGCTTGACGTGGGGGCACAATGAGCAGTTCTTC
>TRBV12-3/TRBV12-4|-|TRBJ2-7|-
CASSLDTGYEQYF
TGTGCCAGCAGTTTAGACACAGGGTACGAGCAGTACTTC
>TRBV19|-|TRBJ1-2|once
CASSIGGRNGRYGYTF
TGTGCCAGTAGTATAGGAGGGAGGAACGGACGCTATGGCTACACCTTC
>TRBV28|TRBD1|TRBJ2-7|-
CASSSPRDRGQIGEQYF
TGTGCCAGCAGTTCTCCTCGAGACAGGGGGCAAATTGGAGAGCAGTACTTC
>TRBV5-1|-|TRBJ2-3|-
CASSLEGGADTQYF
TGCGCCAGCAGCTTGGAAGGGGGGGCAGATACGCAGTATTTT
>TRBV9|TRBD1|TRBJ1-1|-
CASSAGQSNTEAFF
TGTGCCAGCAGCGCGGGACAGTCGAACACTGAAGCTTTCTTT
>TRBV6-1|-|TRBJ1-3|once
CASSEVGDTIYF
TGTGCCAGCAGTGAAGTCGGAGACACCATATATTTT
>TRBV28|-|TRBJ2-1|-
CASSMNQGGEQFF
TGTGCCAGCAGTATGAACCAGGGGGGTGAGCAGTTCTTC
>TRBV9|-|TRBJ2-7|once
CASSVAGGGAHEQYF
TGTGCCAGCAGCGTAGCTGGTGGGGGGGCCCACGAGCAGTACTTC
>TRBV5-1|-|TRBJ1-1|-
CASSFWTVNTEAFF
TGCGCCAGCAGCTTCTGGACAGTAAACACTGAAGCTTTCTTT
>TRBV14|TRBD1|TRBJ1-2|-
CASSRTGDYGYTF
TGTGCCAGCAGCCGGACAGGGGACTATGGCTACACCTTC
>TRBV4-3|-|TRBJ1-2|few
CASSQGFAVSNYGYTF
TGCGCCAGCAGCCAAGGGTTTGCGGTCAGTAACTATGGCTACACCTTC
>TRBV7-2|TRBD2|TRBJ2-2|-
CASSFSRGGTGELFF
TGTGCCAGCAGCTTCTCGCGGGGGGGTACCGGGGAGCTGTTTTTT
>TRBV3-1/TRBV3-2|-|TRBJ2-7|-
CASSQPRGREQYF
TGTGCCAGCAGCCAACCCAGGGGCCGGGAGCAGTACTTC
>TRBV19|TRBD1|TRBJ2-2|-
CASSIGTPRGTGELFF
TGTGCCAGTAGTATAGGGACTCCCAGGGGGACCGGGGAGCTGTTTTTT
>TRBV29-1|TRBD1|TRBJ2-2|-
CSGRQGTNTGELFF
TGCAGCGGCAGACAGGGTACGAACACCGGGGAGCTGTTTTTT
>TRBV9|TRBD2|TRBJ2-3|few
CASSVGTSPDTQYF
TGTGCCAGCAGCGTAGGGACTAGCCCAGATACGCAGTATTTT
>TRBV2|TRBD2|TRBJ2-3|once
CASGILGGGTDTQYF
TGTGCCAGCGGAATCTTGGGGGGGGGCACAGATACGCAGTATTTT
>TRBV20-1|-|TRBJ1-1|-
CSAGGWTEAFF
TGCAGTGCTGGGGGGTGGACTGAAGCTTTCTTT
>TRBV29-1|-|TRBJ1-1|-
CSVVTAGVGEAFF
TGCAGCGTTGTTACAGCGGGGGTGGGAGAAGCTTTCTTT
>TRBV3-1/TRBV3-2|TRBD1|TRBJ1-2|-
CASSPAPGQLAPYGYTF
TGTGCCAGCAGCCCTGCCCCGGGACAGCTGGCTCCCTATGGCTACACCTTC
>TRBV6-6|-|TRBJ1-6|once
CASSPQGLVNSPLHF
TGTGCCAGCAGTCCTCAGGGGCTAGTCAATTCACCCCTCCACTTT
>TRBV10-3|-|TRBJ2-7|-
CAISESGIEAYEQYF
TGTGCCATCAGTGAGTCTGGTATAGAGGCGTACGAGCAGTACTTC
>TRBV4-1|-|TRBJ1-2|-
CASSQEDGTEYGYTF
TGCGCCAGCAGCCAAGAAGATGGCACGGAGTATGGCTACACCTTC
>TRBV27|-|TRBJ2-7|-
CASLLAAFGPYEQYF
TGTGCCAGCTTACTAGCAGCTTTTGGGCCCTACGAGCAGTACTTC
>TRBV3-1/TRBV3-2|-|TRBJ2-1|once
CASSQPSDPRGNEQFF
TGTGCCAGCAGCCAACCCTCGGACCCTCGGGGCAATGAGCAGTTCTTC
>TRBV11-2|-|TRBJ1-6|-
CASSLDPGHNSPLHF
TGTGCCAGCAGCTTAGATCCAGGCCATAATTCACCCCTCCACTTT